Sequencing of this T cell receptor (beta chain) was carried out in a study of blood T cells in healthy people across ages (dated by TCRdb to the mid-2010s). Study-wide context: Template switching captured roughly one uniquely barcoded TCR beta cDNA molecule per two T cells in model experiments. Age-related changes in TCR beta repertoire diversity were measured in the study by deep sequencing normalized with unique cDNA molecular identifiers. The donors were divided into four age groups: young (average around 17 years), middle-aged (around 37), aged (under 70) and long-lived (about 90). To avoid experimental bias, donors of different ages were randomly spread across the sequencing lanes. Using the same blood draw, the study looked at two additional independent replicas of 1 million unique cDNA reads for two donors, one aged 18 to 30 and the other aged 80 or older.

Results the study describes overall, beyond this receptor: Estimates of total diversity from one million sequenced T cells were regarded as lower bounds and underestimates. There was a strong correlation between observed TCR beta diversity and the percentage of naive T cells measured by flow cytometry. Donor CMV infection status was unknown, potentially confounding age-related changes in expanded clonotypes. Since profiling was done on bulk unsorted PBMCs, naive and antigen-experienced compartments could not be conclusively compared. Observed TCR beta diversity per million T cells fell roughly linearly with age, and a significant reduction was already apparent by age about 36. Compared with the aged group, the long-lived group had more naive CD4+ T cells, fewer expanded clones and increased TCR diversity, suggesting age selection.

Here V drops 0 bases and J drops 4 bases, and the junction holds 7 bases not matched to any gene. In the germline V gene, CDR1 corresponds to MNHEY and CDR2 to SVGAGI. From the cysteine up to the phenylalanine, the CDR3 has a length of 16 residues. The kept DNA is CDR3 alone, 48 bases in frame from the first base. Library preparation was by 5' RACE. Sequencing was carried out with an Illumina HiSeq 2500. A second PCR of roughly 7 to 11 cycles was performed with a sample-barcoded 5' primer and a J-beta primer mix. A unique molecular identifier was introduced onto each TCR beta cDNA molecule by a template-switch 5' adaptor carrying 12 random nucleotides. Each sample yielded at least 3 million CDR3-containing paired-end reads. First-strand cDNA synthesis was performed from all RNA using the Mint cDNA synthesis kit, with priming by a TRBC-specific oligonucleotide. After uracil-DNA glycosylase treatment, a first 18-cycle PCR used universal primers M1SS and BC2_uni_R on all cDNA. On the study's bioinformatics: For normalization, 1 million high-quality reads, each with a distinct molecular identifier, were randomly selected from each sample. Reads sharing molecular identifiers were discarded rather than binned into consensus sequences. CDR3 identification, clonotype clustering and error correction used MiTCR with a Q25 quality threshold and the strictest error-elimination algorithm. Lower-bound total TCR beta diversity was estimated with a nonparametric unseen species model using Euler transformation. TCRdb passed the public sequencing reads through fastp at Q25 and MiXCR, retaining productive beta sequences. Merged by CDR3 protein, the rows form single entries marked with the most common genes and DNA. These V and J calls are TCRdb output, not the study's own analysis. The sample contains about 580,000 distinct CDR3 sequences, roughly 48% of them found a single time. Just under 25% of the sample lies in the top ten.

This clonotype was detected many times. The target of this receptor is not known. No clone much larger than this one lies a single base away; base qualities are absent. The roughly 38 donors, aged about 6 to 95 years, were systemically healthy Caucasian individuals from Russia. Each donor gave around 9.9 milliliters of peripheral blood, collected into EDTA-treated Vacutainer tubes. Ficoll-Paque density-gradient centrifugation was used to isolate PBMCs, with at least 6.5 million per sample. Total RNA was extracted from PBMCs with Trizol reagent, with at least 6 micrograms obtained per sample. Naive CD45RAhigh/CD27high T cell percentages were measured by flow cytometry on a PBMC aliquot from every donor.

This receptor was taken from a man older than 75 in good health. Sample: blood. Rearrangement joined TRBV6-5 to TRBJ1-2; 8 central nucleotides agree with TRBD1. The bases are TGTGCCAGCAGTTACTCCCGAGGACAGGGAGGCTATGGCTACACCTTC. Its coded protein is CASSYSRGQGGYGYTF.